This T cell receptor (beta chain) was captured in a study of cytomegalovirus exposure and HLA in healthy donors (dated by TCRdb to about 2017). About the study as a whole: According to an earlier analysis of around 600 of the donors, 200 million or so T cells yielded 117 million unique TCR beta sequences and around 280 Gb of sequence data. All discovery cohort repertoires had been generated using a single sequencing platform. To decide whether each TCR beta V gene segment behaved as functional or pseudogenic, an earlier analysis of some 600 of the donors relied on high-throughput TCR beta sequencing. The study aimed to test whether cataloging public T cell receptors could reveal signatures of past pathogen exposure. In addition to the first cohort of roughly 700 subjects, a separate validation cohort of 120 different subjects was used. HLA typing included class I and class II loci at four-digit resolution. On average, about 240,000 unique TCR beta nucleotide sequences were sequenced per donor among more than 350 genotyped donors of the cohort, with about 17% of those sequences being non-productive. Among the roughly 390 genotyped donors, approximately 81% belonged to the genetic ancestry cluster associated with self-reported Caucasian donors. The T cell repertoires of some 700 subjects were profiled by immunosequencing and related to cytomegalovirus serostatus. A later genetic analysis took genome-wide SNP genotypes for about three fifths of the 666 donors and used that subset as a discovery cohort. Rather than drawing on any new phenotypic data, the later analysis identified candidate immune exposures from TCR beta sequences and the way those sequences occurred across donors. An early release covering more than 500 HLA-typed donors comprised roughly 300 gigabases of sequencing data and tens of millions of unique TCR sequences. To predict cytomegalovirus infection status, the study brought together high-throughput TCR immunosequencing, statistical association of individual TCRs with disease status, and machine learning. In a later analysis, previously published TCR beta repertoires from 600 to 850 donors were re-analyzed and high-resolution HLA genotyping was added so that TCR occurrence patterns could be studied. The number of donors typed differed by locus, with 629-630 for A, B, C, DRB1 and DQB1, more than 500 for DQA1, some 570 for DPA1, and some 440 for DPB1. A few DR-DQ haplotypes were treated as single units for association and clustering because of strong linkage in the cohort. Donor age, sex, ethnicity and CMV serostatus were compiled alongside the repertoire data.

What the research found in general, with its limitations: Immune exposure information for the cohort was limited to CMV serostatus. A later analysis found that TCR association rates varied across HLA loci, with DRB1 alleles showing the most associated TCRs and HLA-C alleles the fewest. In a later analysis, HLA-associated TCR beta chains showed more clonal expansion and lower generation probabilities than non-associated chains that were equally common. Strong co-occurrence of HLA alleles, especially DR and DQ, made assigning TCR associations to individual alleles difficult. A later genetic analysis reported fewer N-insertions in productive TCRs among donors in an Asian-associated ancestry cluster than the roughly 690-donor mean. According to a later analysis, parvovirus B19, influenza, CMV and Epstein-Barr virus appeared linked to several top co-occurrence clusters. A group of highly shared sequence variants was considered likely to be a technical artifact of the sequencing pipeline. The study listed 150 to 200 TCR beta chains as associated with cytomegalovirus. V-gene and J-gene trimming of TCR beta chains was associated with a missense DCLRE1C variant in a later genetic analysis, and the association was replicated in an independent cohort. In a later analysis, about 16,000 TCR beta sequences were associated with specific HLA alleles at a false discovery rate of 0.05. In vitro tests confirmed that a few of the cytomegalovirus-associated TCR beta chains recognize cytomegalovirus antigens. According to the authors, the approach could potentially be generalized to other disease states and immunological phenotypes. In a later analysis, most CMV-associated TCR beta chains were found to appear HLA-restricted, with HLA associations seemingly driven largely by CMV exposure. Because HLA typing was unavailable for some donors at each locus, only the typed subset was used in association tests. Cytomegalovirus status was reported to be diagnosed by the classifier with high specificity and sensitivity in both the original and validation cohorts. Because the 87-base-pair reads could not distinguish some IMGT-functional V segments, including TRBV6-2 and TRBV6-3, those segments were excluded. The cohort was sequenced for TCR beta chains only, and without alpha or paired-chain data the features that could be detected were limited. The earlier analysis of approximately 590 of the donors excluded roughly 17 rarely observed V segments, including chromosome 9 orphons, because counts were too low. Linkage disequilibrium might explain the correlated functional status among segregating V segments, but an unknown experimental factor could not be excluded. Most TCR sequences were observed very rarely across donors, whereas some public TCRs were present in many individuals. In an earlier analysis of 587 of the donors, most TCR beta V segments appeared in productive rearrangements about 87% or about 30% of the time, broadly matching IMGT annotations. A further reported finding was that TCR beta sequences accurately predicted the HLA-A and HLA-B alleles for most subjects in the first cohort. Presence/absence analyses assumed roughly uniform sequencing depth across donors, an assumption that may not hold.

V and J are trimmed by 0 bases and 2 bases, and the gene matches miss 5 bases of the junction. Measured from the cysteine to the phenylalanine, the CDR3 is 15 residues long. Kept here is only the CDR3 DNA, which spans 45 bases and is read in frame from base 1. From a lookup of the germline V gene, CDR1 and CDR2 are SGDLS and YYNGEE. The cohort comprised some 700 healthy bone marrow donors. All cohort members were sampled while nominally healthy, although unrecorded immune exposures were likely present. The donor was CMV seropositive and was included in the group of 250 to 300 seropositive cohort members. A peripheral blood sample was provided by each donor, and peripheral blood mononuclear cells were used for TCR beta sequencing. The Qiagen DNeasy Blood Extraction Kit was used to extract genomic DNA from the blood cell samples. Library method: the immunoSEQ multiplex PCR assay. For the multiplex PCR, a mixture combining 60 forward primers for TCR Vbeta segments and 13 reverse primers for TCR Jbeta segments was used. The CDR3 region of rearranged TCR beta genes was amplified from genomic DNA with a multiplex PCR assay. The Illumina HiSeq System was used to sequence the amplified TCR beta libraries as 87-base-pair reads. For the original study's pipeline: A later analysis counted approximately 84 million unique TCR beta chains across the approximately 700 repertoires, and 9.5 million to 11 million of these chains were shared by at least two donors. Raw reads were error-corrected and collapsed into unique sequences with a nearest-neighbor algorithm that merged closely related sequences to remove PCR and sequencing errors. CDR3 sequences were aligned to IMGT reference sequences to assign V, D and J gene segments. For a sequence to be retained, a match of at least six nucleotides to both a V gene segment and a J gene segment was required. Rearrangements were called productive when the CDR3 lacked stop codons and stayed in frame with V and J; all others were non-productive. Following IMGT convention, CDR3 was defined as the stretch from the second conserved V-encoded cysteine to the conserved J-encoded phenylalanine. The earlier analysis of a few hundred of the donors excluded any sequence lacking an unambiguous match to a single V gene segment. In an earlier analysis of 450 to 700 of the donors, V segments were called functional above 56.7% productive rearrangements and were called segregating when the between-donor standard deviation exceeded 5%. A statistical classification framework was developed to diagnose cytomegalovirus status using the catalog of TCR beta chain sequences. In a later analysis, TCR nucleotide sequences were compared against IMGT/GENE-DB human TR gene sequences so that V and J genes could be assigned. In a later analysis, CDR3 sequences and most-parsimonious VDJ recombination scenarios were assigned using the TCRdist pipeline. In a later analysis, each TCR beta chain was defined by its CDR3 amino acid sequence together with its V-gene family, and reads without a unique V-gene family were excluded. To address suspected cross-contamination and a sequencing artifact, a later analysis removed a few hundred highly shared, low-generation-probability nucleotide sequences. For each public chain, a later analysis derived a clonal expansion index from normalized ranks of inferred template counts within each repertoire. A later analysis computed generation probabilities with a VDJ recombination model fitted to out-of-frame rearrangements, and checked the results against IGoR. In a later analysis, hypergeometric tests were used to score TCR-TCR, TCR-HLA and TCR-CMV co-occurrence, with a repertoire-size bias correction applied to TCR pairs. To estimate false discovery rates, a later analysis permuted the HLA or CMV assignments 20 times. A later analysis grouped co-occurring TCRs with DBSCAN, adding TCRdist sequence similarity when clustering within HLA-allele-positive subsets. For co-occurrence clustering, repertoires with fewer than 30,000 or more than 120,000 public chains were excluded, along with 4 to 6 repertoires with anomalous nucleotide sharing. Entries here come from immuneACCESS through TCRdb and include only in-frame sequences with V and J called. Some clones fail to appear in such tables; in the studies checked, an unresolved V gene covers under half of the shortfall, and the cause of the remainder is unknown. For V, J and clone size, that table is used; D and trimming come from the DNA. The table for this sample shows over 100,000 clones. Approximately 6.8% of the sample belongs to the ten largest clones.

With respect to this clone: It has no known antigen specificity.

The sample taken for sequencing was PBMCs. The receptor was derived from a man aged 35-49 years in good health and CMV-seropositive. This sequence uses TRBV9 and TRBJ2-7, and 7 junctional nucleotides match TRBD2. The CDR3 region has the sequence CASSVEPSGTYEQYF. The DNA is as follows: TGTGCCAGCAGCGTAGAACCTAGCGGCACCTACGAGCAGTACTTC.